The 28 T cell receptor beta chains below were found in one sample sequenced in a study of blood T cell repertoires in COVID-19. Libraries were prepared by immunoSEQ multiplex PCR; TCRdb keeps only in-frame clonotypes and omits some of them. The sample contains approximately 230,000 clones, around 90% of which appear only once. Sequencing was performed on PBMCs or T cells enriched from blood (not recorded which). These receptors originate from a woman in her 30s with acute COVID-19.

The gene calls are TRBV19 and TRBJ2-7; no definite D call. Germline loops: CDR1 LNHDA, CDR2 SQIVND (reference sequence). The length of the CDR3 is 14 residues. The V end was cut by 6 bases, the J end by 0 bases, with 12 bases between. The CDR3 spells CASSRYEDSYEQYF. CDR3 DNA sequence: TGTGCCAGTAGCAGGTACGAAGACTCCTACGAGCAGTACTTC.

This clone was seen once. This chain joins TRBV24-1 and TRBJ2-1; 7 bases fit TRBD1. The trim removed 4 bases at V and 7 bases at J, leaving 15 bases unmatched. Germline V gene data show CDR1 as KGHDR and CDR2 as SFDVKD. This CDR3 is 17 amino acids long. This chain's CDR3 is CATSDLLERGRTNEQFF. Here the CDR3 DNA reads TGTGCCACCAGTGACCTACTTGAAAGGGGGCGCACGAATGAGCAGTTCTTC.

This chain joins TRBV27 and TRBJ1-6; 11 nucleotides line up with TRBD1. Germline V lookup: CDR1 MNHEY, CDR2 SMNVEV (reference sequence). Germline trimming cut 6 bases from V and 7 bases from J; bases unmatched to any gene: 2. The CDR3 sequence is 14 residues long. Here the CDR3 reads CASRWTGGNSPLHF. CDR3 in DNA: TGTGCCAGCAGGTGGACAGGGGGCAATTCACCCCTCCACTTT.

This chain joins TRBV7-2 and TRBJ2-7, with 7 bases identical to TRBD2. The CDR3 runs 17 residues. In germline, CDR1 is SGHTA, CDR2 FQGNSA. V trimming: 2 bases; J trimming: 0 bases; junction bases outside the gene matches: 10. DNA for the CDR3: TGTGCCAGCAGCTTATGGTCTCCTGGGGACTACTCCTACGAGCAGTACTTC. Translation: CASSLWSPGDYSYEQYF.

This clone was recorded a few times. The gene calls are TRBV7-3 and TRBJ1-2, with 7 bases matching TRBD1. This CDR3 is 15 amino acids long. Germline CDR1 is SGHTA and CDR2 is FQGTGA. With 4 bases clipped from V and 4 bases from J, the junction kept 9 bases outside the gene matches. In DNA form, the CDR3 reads TGTGCCAGCAGCTCCGGGACAGTTTCGTTCTATGGCTACACCTTC. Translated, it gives CASSSGTVSFYGYTF.

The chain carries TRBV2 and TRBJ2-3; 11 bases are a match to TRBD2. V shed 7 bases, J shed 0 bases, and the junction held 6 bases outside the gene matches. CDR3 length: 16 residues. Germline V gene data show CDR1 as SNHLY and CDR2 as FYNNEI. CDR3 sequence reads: CASTLAGGHSTDTQYF. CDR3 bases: TGTGCCAGCACGCTAGCGGGGGGACATAGCACAGATACGCAGTATTTT. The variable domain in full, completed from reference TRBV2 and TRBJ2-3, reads EPEVTQTPSHQVTQMGQEVILRCVPISNHLYFYWYRQILGQKVEFLVSFYNNEISEKSEIFDDQFSVERPDGSNFTLKIRSTKLEDSAMYFCASTLAGGHSTDTQYFGPGTRLTVL.

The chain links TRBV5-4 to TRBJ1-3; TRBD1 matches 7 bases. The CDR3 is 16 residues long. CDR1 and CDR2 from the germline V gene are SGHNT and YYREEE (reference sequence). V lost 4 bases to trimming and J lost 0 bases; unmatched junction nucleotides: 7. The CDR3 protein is CASSAQTGPSGNTIYF. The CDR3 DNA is TGTGCCAGCAGCGCACAGACAGGGCCCTCTGGAAACACCATATATTTT.

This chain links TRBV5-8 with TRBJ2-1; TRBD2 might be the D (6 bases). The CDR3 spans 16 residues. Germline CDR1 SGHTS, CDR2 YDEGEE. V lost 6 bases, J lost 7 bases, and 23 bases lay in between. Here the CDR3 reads CASILPLAVLRNEQFF. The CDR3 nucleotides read TGTGCCAGCATCTTACCCTTAGCGGTTTTAAGGAATGAGCAGTTCTTC.

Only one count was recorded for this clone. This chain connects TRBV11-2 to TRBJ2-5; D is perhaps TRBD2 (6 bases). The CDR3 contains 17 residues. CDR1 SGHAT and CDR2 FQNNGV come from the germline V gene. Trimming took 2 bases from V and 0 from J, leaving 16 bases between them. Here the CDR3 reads CASSLRLAGGYQETQYF. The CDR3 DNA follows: TGTGCCAGCAGCTTAAGGCTAGCTGGGGGGTACCAAGAGACCCAGTACTTC.

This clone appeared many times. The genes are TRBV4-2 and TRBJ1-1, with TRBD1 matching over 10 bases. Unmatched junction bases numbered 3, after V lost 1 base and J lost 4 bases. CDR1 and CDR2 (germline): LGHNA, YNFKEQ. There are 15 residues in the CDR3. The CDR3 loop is CASSQVRTGGTEAFF. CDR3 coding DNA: TGTGCCAGCAGCCAAGTTAGGACAGGGGGCACTGAAGCTTTCTTT.

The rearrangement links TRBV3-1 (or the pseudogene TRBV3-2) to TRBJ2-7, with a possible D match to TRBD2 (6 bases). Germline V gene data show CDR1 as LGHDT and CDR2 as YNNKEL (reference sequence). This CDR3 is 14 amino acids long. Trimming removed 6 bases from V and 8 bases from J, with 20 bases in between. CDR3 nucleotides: TGTGCCAGCAGTCACAACCGGGACTCCCCCAAGCAGTACTTC. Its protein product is CASSHNRDSPKQYF.

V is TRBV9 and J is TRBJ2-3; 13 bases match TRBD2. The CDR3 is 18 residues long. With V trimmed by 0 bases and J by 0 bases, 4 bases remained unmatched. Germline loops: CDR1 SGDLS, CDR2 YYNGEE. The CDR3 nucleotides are TGTGCCAGCAGCGTAGGGACTAGCGGGAGCTATAGCACAGATACGCAGTATTTT. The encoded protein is CASSVGTSGSYSTDTQYF.

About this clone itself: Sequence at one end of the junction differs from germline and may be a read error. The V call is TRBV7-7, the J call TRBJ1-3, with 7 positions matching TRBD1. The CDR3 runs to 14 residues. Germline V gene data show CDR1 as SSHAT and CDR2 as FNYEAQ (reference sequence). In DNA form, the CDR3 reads TGTGCTAGCAGCCTTGGGACAGCTGGAAACACCATATATTTT. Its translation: CASSLGTAGNTIYF.

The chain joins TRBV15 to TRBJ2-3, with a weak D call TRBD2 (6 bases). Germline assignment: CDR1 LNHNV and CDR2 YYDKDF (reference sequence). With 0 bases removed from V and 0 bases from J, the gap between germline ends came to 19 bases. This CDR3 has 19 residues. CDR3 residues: CATSREWGGGGYSTDTQYF. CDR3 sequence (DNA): TGTGCCACCAGCAGAGAATGGGGAGGTGGCGGCTATAGCACAGATACGCAGTATTTT.

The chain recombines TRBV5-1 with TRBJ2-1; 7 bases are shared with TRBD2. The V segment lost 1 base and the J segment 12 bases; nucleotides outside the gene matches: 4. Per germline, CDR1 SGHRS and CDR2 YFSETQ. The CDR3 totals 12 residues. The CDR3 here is CASSLWSGAQFF. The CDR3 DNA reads TGCGCCAGCAGCTTGTGGAGCGGGGCGCAGTTCTTC.

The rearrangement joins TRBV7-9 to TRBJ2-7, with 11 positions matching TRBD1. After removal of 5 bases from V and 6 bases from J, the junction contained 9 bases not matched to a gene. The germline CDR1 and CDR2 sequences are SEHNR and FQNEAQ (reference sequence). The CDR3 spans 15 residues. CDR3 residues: CASSPWGQGVSEQYF. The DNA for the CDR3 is TGTGCCAGCAGCCCCTGGGGACAGGGGGTATCCGAGCAGTACTTC.

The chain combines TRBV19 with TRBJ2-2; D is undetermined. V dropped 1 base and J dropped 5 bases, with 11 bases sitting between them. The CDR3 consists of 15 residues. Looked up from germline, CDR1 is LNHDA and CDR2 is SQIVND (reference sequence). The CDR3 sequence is CASSIVPGPTGELFF. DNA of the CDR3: TGTGCCAGTAGTATAGTCCCGGGTCCTACCGGGGAGCTGTTTTTT.

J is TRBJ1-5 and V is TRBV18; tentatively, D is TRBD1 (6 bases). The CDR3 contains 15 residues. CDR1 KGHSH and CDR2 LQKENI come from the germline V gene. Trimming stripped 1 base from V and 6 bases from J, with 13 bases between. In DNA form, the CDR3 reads TGTGCCAGCTCACCACTCTACAGGGACGGTCAGCCCCAGCATTTT. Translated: CASSPLYRDGQPQHF.

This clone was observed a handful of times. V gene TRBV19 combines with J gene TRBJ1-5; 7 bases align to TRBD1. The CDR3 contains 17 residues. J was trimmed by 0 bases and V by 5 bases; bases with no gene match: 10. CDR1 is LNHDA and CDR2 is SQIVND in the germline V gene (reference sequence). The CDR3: CASSSQQGIPSNQPQHF. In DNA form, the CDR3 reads TGTGCCAGTAGTTCCCAACAGGGGATACCTAGCAATCAGCCCCAGCATTTT.

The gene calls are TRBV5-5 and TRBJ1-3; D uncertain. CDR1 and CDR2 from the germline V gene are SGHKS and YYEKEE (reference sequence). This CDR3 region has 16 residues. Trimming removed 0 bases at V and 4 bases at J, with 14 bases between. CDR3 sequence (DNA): TGTGCCAGCAGCTTGGAATCTTGGGGAGGCGGAAACACCATATATTTT. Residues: CASSLESWGGGNTIYF.

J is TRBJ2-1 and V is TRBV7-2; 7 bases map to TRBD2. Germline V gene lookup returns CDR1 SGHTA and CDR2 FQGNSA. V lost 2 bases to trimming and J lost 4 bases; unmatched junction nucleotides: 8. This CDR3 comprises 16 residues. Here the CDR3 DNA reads TGTGCCAGCAGCTTACCGGAGCGGGGAGATTACAATGAGCAGTTCTTC. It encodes CASSLPERGDYNEQFF.

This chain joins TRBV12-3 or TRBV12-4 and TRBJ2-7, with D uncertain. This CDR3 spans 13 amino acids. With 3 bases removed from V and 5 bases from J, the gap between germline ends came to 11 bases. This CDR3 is CASSFSRLNEQYF. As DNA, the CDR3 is TGTGCCAGCAGTTTTAGTAGATTAAACGAGCAGTACTTC.

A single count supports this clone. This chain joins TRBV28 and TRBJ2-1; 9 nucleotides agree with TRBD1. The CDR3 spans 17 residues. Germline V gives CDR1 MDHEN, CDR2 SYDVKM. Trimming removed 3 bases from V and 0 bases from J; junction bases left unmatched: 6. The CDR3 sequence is CASSFLGTGISYNEQFF. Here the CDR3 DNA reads TGTGCCAGCAGTTTCCTAGGGACAGGGATCTCCTACAATGAGCAGTTCTTC.

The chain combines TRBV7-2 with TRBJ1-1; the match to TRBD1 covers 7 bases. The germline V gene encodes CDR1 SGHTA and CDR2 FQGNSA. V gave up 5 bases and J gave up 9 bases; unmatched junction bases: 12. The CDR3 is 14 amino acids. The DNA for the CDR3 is TGTGCCAGCAGCCCGAGACAGGGAAGTTGGCAAGCTTTCTTT. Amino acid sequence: CASSPRQGSWQAFF.

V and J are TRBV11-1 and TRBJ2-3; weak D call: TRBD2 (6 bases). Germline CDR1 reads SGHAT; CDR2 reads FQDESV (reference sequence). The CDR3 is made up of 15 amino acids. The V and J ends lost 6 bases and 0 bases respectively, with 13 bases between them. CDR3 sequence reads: CASSSGGLSTDTQYF. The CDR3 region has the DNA TGTGCCAGCAGTTCCGGAGGGCTTAGCACAGATACGCAGTATTTT.

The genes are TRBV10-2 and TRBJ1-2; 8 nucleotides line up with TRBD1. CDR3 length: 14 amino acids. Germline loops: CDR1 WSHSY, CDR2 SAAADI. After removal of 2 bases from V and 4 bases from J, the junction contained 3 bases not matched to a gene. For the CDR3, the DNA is TGCGCCAGCAGTGAGACAGGGGGAGGCTATGGCTACACCTTC. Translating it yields CASSETGGGYGYTF.

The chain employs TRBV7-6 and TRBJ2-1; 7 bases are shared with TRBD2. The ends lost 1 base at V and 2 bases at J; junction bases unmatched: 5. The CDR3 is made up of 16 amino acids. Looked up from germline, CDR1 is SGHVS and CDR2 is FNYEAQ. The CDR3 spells CASSLVGGGTYNEQFF. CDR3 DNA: TGTGCCAGCAGCTTAGTCGGCGGGGGAACCTACAATGAGCAGTTCTTC.

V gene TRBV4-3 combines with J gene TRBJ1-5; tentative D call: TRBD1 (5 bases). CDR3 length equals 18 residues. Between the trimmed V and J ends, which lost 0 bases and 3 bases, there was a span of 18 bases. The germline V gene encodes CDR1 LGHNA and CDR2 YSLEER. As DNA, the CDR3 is TGCGCCAGCAGCCAAGAGCCTCCCGGCGGGGCCAACAATCAGCCCCAGCATTTT. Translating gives CASSQEPPGGANNQPQHF.